The T cell receptor (beta chain) under discussion was sequenced for a study of Ad26.COV2.S vaccination and SARS-CoV-2 variants. Assay: immunoSEQ multiplex PCR; the TCRdb copy retains only in-frame clones and omits some. The sample lists fewer than 400,000 clones; 85% were seen once. Treatment of the sample: 19 received Ad26.COV2.S at low or high dose, single or two shots; 5 received placebo; per-sample allocation not given. The investigators took samples on day 63 after the first vaccine or placebo injection. This clonotype originated in a person aged 18-65 years who received the Ad26.COV2.S COVID-19 vaccine or a placebo. The sequenced sample was peripheral blood, obtained in a trial of Ad26.COV2.S vaccine versus placebo.

The CDR3 DNA is TGTGCCAGTAGTCCCACGGGACTATCAGGGACCCAGTACTTC. This encodes CASSPTGLSGTQYF. The rearrangement links TRBV19 to TRBJ2-5; 7 positions match TRBD2. J gave up 7 bases and V 5 bases, and 10 bases lay outside the gene matches. The germline V gene has CDR1 LNHDA and CDR2 SQIVND (reference sequence). There are 14 residues in the CDR3.